This T cell receptor beta chain came from a study of T-cell memory formation after mild COVID-19. This clonotype was seen only a few times. Its antigen is unidentified. The CDR3 runs to 16 residues. The germline CDR1 and CDR2 sequences are SGHVS and FQNEAQ. Between the trimmed V and J ends, which lost 5 bases and 3 bases, there was a span of 20 bases. With constant-segment primers, 5'RACE yielded cDNA libraries of TCR alpha and TCR beta that carried sample barcodes and UMIs. TCRdb re-derived calls from the 5' RACE reads in MiXCR, one entry per CDR3 protein. The data contain just under 550,000 distinct CDR3 sequences, about 20% of them seen just once; the ten biggest clones take up around 12%. Study results and limitations: Pre-infection memory showed some responding clones, and this suggested that cross-reactive memory joined.

The material sequenced was PBMCs or a T cell subset sorted from them (not recorded which). The source of this sequence is an adult woman who had mild COVID-19 (a few samples of this study predate the infection). Cell type and time point are not known. This chain uses TRBV7-8 with TRBJ2-7, with D tentatively TRBD2 (6 bases). The CDR3 region is CASSQGQLARIYEQYF. CDR3 sequence (DNA): TGTGCCAGCAGCCAGGGCCAGCTAGCGAGGATCTACGAGCAGTACTTC.